Following are 21 T cell receptor beta chains from one sample sequenced in a study of radiotherapy plus CTLA-4 blockade in lung cancer. Assay used: immunoSEQ multiplex PCR; TCRdb lists only in-frame clones, some missing. The data hold around 71,000 clones, with less than 85% observed a single time. The material sequenced was peripheral blood, taken from a patient treated with radiotherapy plus ipilimumab. These receptors were collected from a human donor with non-small cell lung cancer whose response to radiotherapy plus ipilimumab could not be evaluated. Some clones in this sample may be carry-over from other donors' samples.

The J gene is TRBJ2-1, the V gene TRBV29-1; no reliable D call. Germline CDR1 and CDR2: SQVTM and ANQGSEA. The CDR3 runs to 12 residues. V lost 5 bases and J 0 bases, leaving 5 bases between the germline ends. The CDR3 here is CSVLYSYNEQFF. In nucleotides, the CDR3 is TGCAGCGTTCTATACTCCTACAATGAGCAGTTCTTC.

V usage is TRBV5-1 and J usage is TRBJ2-5, with 8 bases that match TRBD1. Germline V lookup: CDR1 SGHRS, CDR2 YFSETQ. Trimming removed 4 bases from V and 2 bases from J; junction bases left unmatched: 10. This CDR3 comprises 16 residues. CDR3 DNA sequence: TGCGCCAGCAGCCGGACAGGGCCGGCTCAGCAAGAGACCCAGTACTTC. Protein sequence: CASSRTGPAQQETQYF.

The chain carries TRBV27 and TRBJ2-3; TRBD2 matches 12 bases. V was pared by 5 bases and J by 7 bases, with 10 bases of the junction left unmatched. The CDR3 sequence is 16 residues long. In germline, CDR1 is MNHEY, CDR2 SMNVEV (reference sequence). CDR3 sequence reads: CASSPLLAGGPYTQYF. Written as DNA, the CDR3 is TGTGCCAGCAGTCCGCTCCTAGCGGGGGGGCCCTATACGCAGTATTTT.

The chain has TRBV19 and TRBJ2-7; tentatively, D is TRBD1 (5 bases). This CDR3 is 12 amino acids long. V dropped 3 bases and J dropped 6 bases, with 9 bases sitting between them. Germline-derived CDR1 and CDR2 are LNHDA and SQIVND (reference sequence). The CDR3 DNA is TGTGCCAGTAGTATGCAGGGAACCGAGCAGTACTTC. Translated: CASSMQGTEQYF.

This clone has a handful of counts. The chain employs TRBV18 and TRBJ1-4; D is uncertain. With 1 base removed from V and 7 bases from J, the gap between germline ends came to 7 bases. This CDR3 region has 13 residues. The germline gives CDR1 KGHSH, CDR2 LQKENI. DNA for the CDR3: TGTGCCAGCTCACCACTGCGGGGTGAAAAACTGTTTTTT. Translated, it gives CASSPLRGEKLFF.

This clone was counted a single time. The V gene is TRBV25-1, the J gene TRBJ2-3; D not resolved. There are 13 residues in the CDR3. Germline CDR1 is MGHDK and CDR2 is SYGVNS. V was cut by 6 bases and J by 5 bases, with 12 bases left in between. DNA for the CDR3: TGTGCCAGCAGGGCCGCGGCAAGAGATACGCAGTATTTT. Its translation: CASRAAARDTQYF.

The CDR3 sequence is CASSQDQIRRGLGQPQHF. CDR3 DNA sequence: TGCGCCAGCAGCCAAGATCAAATCCGCAGGGGTCTCGGTCAGCCCCAGCATTTT. V is TRBV4-1 and J is TRBJ1-5; tentatively, D is TRBD1 (6 bases). V shed 0 bases and J shed 6 bases, with 21 bases lying between them. CDR1 and CDR2 (germline): MGHRA, YSYEKL. The CDR3 loop spans 18 amino acids.

This clone was counted a few times. The CDR3 DNA reads TGTGCCAGCAGCTTAGAGGCAGGATTGCGTGGCACCATATATTTT. Protein: CASSLEAGLRGTIYF. This chain links TRBV7-2 with TRBJ1-3; the D is unclear. The CDR3 consists of 15 residues. Germline V gene lookup returns CDR1 SGHTA and CDR2 FQGNSA. Trimming removed 1 base from V and 9 bases from J, with 16 bases in between.

V is TRBV5-1 and J is TRBJ2-7; no firm D call. The CDR3 contains 14 residues. The ends were cut back, 0 bases at V and 0 bases at J, with 7 bases in the middle. In germline, CDR1 is SGHRS, CDR2 YFSETQ. The CDR3 nucleotides read TGCGCCAGCAGCTTGGGAGGAAGCTCCTACGAGCAGTACTTC. This gives the protein CASSLGGSSYEQYF.

This sequence joins TRBV4-1 and TRBJ2-1; D perhaps matches TRBD2 (6 bases). The V end lost 4 bases, the J end lost 8 bases, and 15 bases lay between the germline ends. Germline values: CDR1 MGHRA, CDR2 YSYEKL. The CDR3 is made up of 14 amino acids. CDR3 amino acids: CASSPGTAEDEQFF. The CDR3 DNA reads as TGCGCCAGCAGCCCGGGGACTGCGGAAGATGAGCAGTTCTTC.

This chain uses TRBV7-2 with TRBJ1-5; the D gene is possibly TRBD1 (5 bases). The CDR3 extends over 14 amino acids. Trimming shortened V by 0 bases and J by 7 bases, and 10 bases separated the two germline ends. Germline assignment: CDR1 SGHTA and CDR2 FQGNSA. The CDR3 DNA is TGTGCCAGCAGCTTAGCGCGGGGGACCCAGCCCCAGCATTTT. Translation gives CASSLARGTQPQHF.

A word on this clone: A read error may account for a junction end that differs from germline. The rearrangement uses TRBV2 and TRBJ2-1; TRBD2 agrees at 12 bases. The V gene's germline CDR1 is SNHLY and CDR2 FYNNEI. The CDR3 spans 10 residues. The CDR3 nucleotides are TGTGCCAGCAGTGGGACTAGCGGGATCTTC. Translation gives CASSGTSGIF.

For this clone: The same CDR3 arises from other DNA sequences in this sample as well. The rearrangement joins TRBV13 to TRBJ1-2, with D tentatively TRBD1 (5 bases). Trimming took 0 bases from V and 6 from J, leaving 8 bases between them. This CDR3 comprises 13 residues. Germline-derived CDR1 and CDR2 are PRHDT and FYEKMQ (reference sequence). The CDR3 DNA follows: TGTGCCAGCAGCTTAGGTCAGGGCGATGGCTACACCTTC. It encodes CASSLGQGDGYTF.

The V call is TRBV7-3, the J call TRBJ1-2; TRBD1 matches 7 bases. The length of the CDR3 is 13 residues. Germline CDR1 and CDR2: SGHTA and FQGTGA. The ends lost 5 bases at V and 8 bases at J; junction bases unmatched: 8. Written as DNA, the CDR3 is TGTGCCAGCAGCCGAGACAGGGATTCAGGCTACACCTTC. Its translation: CASSRDRDSGYTF. The whole variable domain, remainder taken from reference TRBV7-3 and TRBJ1-2, is GAGVSQTPSNKVTEKGKYVELRCDPISGHTALYWYRQSLGQGPEFLIYFQGTGAADDSGLPNDRFFAVRPEGSVSTLKIQRTERGDSAVYLCASSRDRDSGYTFGSGTRLTVV.

The genes are TRBV4-2 and TRBJ2-5; D is possibly TRBD2 (5 bases). The J call may be wrong; the DNA end is better matched by TRBJ2-7. Germline CDR1 LGHNA, CDR2 YNFKEQ. The CDR3 extends over 14 amino acids. Here the CDR3 DNA reads TGTGCCAGCAGCCAAGAGGGAGTTGGTTACGAGCAGTACTTC. This translates into CASSQEGVGYEQYF.

In DNA, the CDR3 is TGTGCCAGCAGCCTCGGGGGGACAGGGGGCAGTGGCTATGGCTACACCTTC. Translating gives CASSLGGTGGSGYGYTF. This sequence joins TRBV27 and TRBJ1-2, with 12 nucleotides matching TRBD1. The CDR3 sequence is 17 residues long. V lost 6 bases to trimming and J lost 4 bases; unmatched junction nucleotides: 12. The germline V gene has CDR1 MNHEY and CDR2 SMNVEV (reference sequence).

The chain is built from TRBV6-5 and TRBJ1-1; D may be TRBD1 (5 bases). Trimming cost V 7 bases and J 5 bases, with 17 bases left between them. Germline CDR1 and CDR2: MNHEY and SVGAGI. CDR3 size: 14 residues. CDR3 sequence: CASTFDLGATEAFF. Here the CDR3 DNA reads TGTGCCAGCACCTTCGACCTTGGGGCGACTGAAGCTTTCTTT.

Only a few counts were recorded for this clone. This chain connects TRBV2 to TRBJ2-5; 9 bases fit TRBD1. The CDR3 contains 13 residues. Looked up from germline, CDR1 is SNHLY and CDR2 is FYNNEI. Germline trimming cut 3 bases from V and 5 bases from J; bases unmatched to any gene: 1. The CDR3 loop is CASSDGQGETQYF. The CDR3 DNA is TGTGCCAGCAGTGACGGACAGGGGGAGACCCAGTACTTC.

This clone is medium-sized (0.01 to 0.1%) in the sample. The chain uses TRBV28 and TRBJ1-1, with a tentative D call TRBD1 (6 bases). Between the trimmed V and J ends, which lost 3 bases and 5 bases, there was a span of 16 bases. Germline V CDR1 and CDR2: MDHEN, SYDVKM. The CDR3 loop spans 15 amino acids. The CDR3 region is CASSFAYRERTEAFF. As DNA, the CDR3 is TGTGCCAGCAGTTTCGCCTACAGGGAGAGGACTGAAGCTTTCTTT.

The genes are TRBV25-1 and TRBJ1-2, with TRBD1 matching over 7 bases. Germline V gives CDR1 MGHDK, CDR2 SYGVNS. This CDR3 spans 14 amino acids. V lost 0 bases to trimming and J lost 6 bases; unmatched junction nucleotides: 4. The CDR3 DNA is TGTGCCAGCAGTGAATATAGCCAGGGGGATGGCTACACCTTC. This encodes CASSEYSQGDGYTF.

This sequence joins TRBV5-1 and TRBJ1-1; weak D call: TRBD1 (6 bases). Trimming removed 1 base from V and 4 bases from J, with 11 bases in between. The CDR3 spans 14 residues. The germline V gene encodes CDR1 SGHRS and CDR2 YFSETQ. The CDR3 here is CASSLKGGGTEAFF. As DNA, the CDR3 is TGCGCCAGCAGCTTGAAGGGAGGGGGCACTGAAGCTTTCTTT.